This TCR beta chain came from a study of HIV-infected patients and healthy controls. TCRdb used MiXCR to reprocess the 5' RACE reads, holding one entry per CDR3 protein. The sample yields 50,000 to 80,000 distinct CDR3 sequences, less than 20% seen once. Germline CDR1 SGHRS, CDR2 YFSETQ. The V end was cut by 4 bases, the J end by 3 bases, with 18 bases between. The CDR3 contains 16 residues. V gene TRBV5-1 combines with J gene TRBJ2-3; perhaps TRBD2 as D (7 bases). Sequences were obtained from CD4+ T cells from blood. This clonotype was sampled from a human donor in good health. In nucleotides, the CDR3 is TGCGCCAGCAGCCCCCGGGGAGGGGGTTTGACAGATACGCAGTATTTT. Its protein is CASSPRGGGLTDTQYF.